Listed below are T cell receptor beta chains from one sample, sequenced in a study of PD-1 blockade in classical Hodgkin lymphoma. TCRdb's copy holds only in-frame clones and misses some; the assay was immunoSEQ multiplex PCR. The sample has about 96,000 clones, about 93% seen once. The sequencing used peripheral blood mononuclear cells (PBMCs), collected before the fourth cycle of nivolumab. These receptors were collected from a human donor with classical Hodgkin lymphoma. CDR3s include the opening cysteine and the closing phenylalanine or tryptophan. A D gene is named only where the DNA matches it firmly. The listing skips clone size in some rows; elsewhere it reads once, few, many or a size class.

15,TRBV10-1,TRBJ2-1,few,.,TGCGCCAGCAGTGAGACGCAGGAATGGGACAATGAGCAGTTCTTC,CASSETQEWDNEQFF
16,TRBV19,TRBJ2-7,.,TRBD2,TGTGCCAGTAGTCCCTTTGGGGCAGGGAGGGCCTACGAGCAGTACTTC,CASSPFGAGRAYEQYF
13,TRBV10-1,TRBJ2-7,.,.,TGCGCCAGCGGGGGCGGCCATTCCTACGAGCAGTACTTC,CASGGGHSYEQYF
14,TRBV6-5,TRBJ2-5,.,.,TGTGCCAGCACCCTAGGACTGCCGGGGGAGACCCAGTACTTC,CASTLGLPGETQYF
15,TRBV4-1,TRBJ2-7,once,.,TGCGCCAGCAGCCAAGGTGTACAGGGAGAGTACGAGCAGTACTTC,CASSQGVQGEYEQYF
17,TRBV7-2,TRBJ2-3,once,.,TGTGCCAGCAGCTTAGGGCGGAGGCTAGCTCCTACAGATACGCAGTATTTT,CASSLGRRLAPTDTQYF
16,TRBV5-1,TRBJ2-2,.,TRBD1,TGCGCCAGCAGCCCCGCACAGGGGATCCCCGCCGGGGAGCTGTTTTTT,CASSPAQGIPAGELFF
18,TRBV6-1,TRBJ2-1,.,TRBD2,TGTGCCAGCAGTGAATTTGCAGGACTAGCGGGATGGGGCAATGAGCAGTTCTTC,CASSEFAGLAGWGNEQFF
14,TRBV18,TRBJ2-3,.,.,TGTGCCAGCTCACCACCCGCGTGGCAAGATACGCAGTATTTT,CASSPPAWQDTQYF
16,TRBV6-1,TRBJ2-2,.,.,TGTGCCAGCAGTGAGGTTCCCAGCCATCTCCCCGGGGAGCTGTTTTTT,CASSEVPSHLPGELFF
16,TRBV28,TRBJ2-6,.,.,TGTGCCAGCAGTTTCGGACCCGGCTCTGGGGCCAACGTCCTGACTTTC,CASSFGPGSGANVLTF
17,TRBV9,TRBJ2-2,.,.,TGTGCCAGCAGCCCTCTAAGCCGTGCCGCGAACACCGGGGAGCTGTTTTTT,CASSPLSRAANTGELFF
13,TRBV5-6,TRBJ1-2,.,TRBD1,TGTGCCAGCAGCCTCCGGGACAGCTATGGCTACACCTTC,CASSLRDSYGYTF
15,TRBV6-1,TRBJ2-7,.,.,TGTGCCAGCAGTGAAGCATGGGACCCTCGATACGAGCAGTACTTC,CASSEAWDPRYEQYF
16,TRBV5-1,TRBJ2-5,.,TRBD1,TGCGCCAGCAGCTTGGCGGGCAGGGGGCGATCAGAGACCCAGTACTTC,CASSLAGRGRSETQYF
16,TRBV7-3,TRBJ2-2,.,TRBD2,TGTGCCAGCAGCCTTAGGGGATCTAGCGGCACCGGGGAGCTGTTTTTT,CASSLRGSSGTGELFF
14,TRBV12-5,TRBJ2-2,once,.,TGTGCTAGTGGTTTGGGTGGGGGCACCGGGGAGCTGTTTTTT,CASGLGGGTGELFF
16,TRBV5-6,TRBJ1-1,.,TRBD1,TGTGCCAGCAGCCGAGACAGGGAAGGGATGAACACTGAAGCTTTCTTT,CASSRDREGMNTEAFF
14,TRBV19,TRBJ2-7,.,.,TGTGCCAGTAGTATCACCGGATTAGGAGGCGAGCAGTACTTC,CASSITGLGGEQYF
13,TRBV7-3,TRBJ1-1,.,.,TGTGCCAGCAGCTTAACGAACGGAAGGGAAGCTTTCTTT,CASSLTNGREAFF
16,TRBV6-5,TRBJ2-7,.,TRBD1,TGTGCCAGCAGTTACCTTGGACAGGACAGCGTGTACGAGCAGTACTTC,CASSYLGQDSVYEQYF
14,TRBV5-1,TRBJ2-5,.,TRBD1,TGCGCCAGCAGCACGGAACAGGGGTGGGAGACCCAGTACTTC,CASSTEQGWETQYF
12,TRBV7-9,TRBJ2-5,.,.,TGTGCCAGCAGCTTAGTAGGAGAGACCCAGTACTTC,CASSLVGETQYF
16,TRBV19,TRBJ2-6,.,.,TGTGCCAGCAGGTTGCCAGGGAGTATGGGGGCCAACGTCCTGACTTTC,CASRLPGSMGANVLTF
17,TRBV28,TRBJ2-2,once,.,TGTGCCAGCTGGGACCCGCGAGGGCCCGAGGACACCGGGGAGCTGTTTTTT,CASWDPRGPEDTGELFF
12,TRBV6-1,TRBJ2-2,.,TRBD2,TGTGCCAGCAACGGGGGGAGCTGGGAGCTGTTTTTT,CASNGGSWELFF
15,TRBV7-9,TRBJ2-2,.,.,TGTGCCAGCAGCTTGAATTCAGTGGGGACCGGGGAGCTGTTTTTT,CASSLNSVGTGELFF
14,TRBV6-5,TRBJ2-5,.,TRBD2,TGTGCCAGCTTTGAAGCGGGGAAACAAGAGACCCAGTACTTC,CASFEAGKQETQYF
15,TRBV7-9,TRBJ2-6,.,.,TGTGCCAGCAGCACGGGACCCCCTGGGGCCAACGTCCTGACTTTC,CASSTGPPGANVLTF
15,TRBV30,TRBJ2-2,.,TRBD1,TGTGCCTGGACACAGGGGCCTTCGAACACCGGGGAGCTGTTTTTT,CAWTQGPSNTGELFF
14,TRBV14,TRBJ2-7,.,.,TGTGCCAGCAGCCAAGGCATACAGTTCTACGAGCAGTACTTC,CASSQGIQFYEQYF
13,TRBV27,TRBJ2-7,.,.,TGTGCCAGCAGTCCACCGGGCTCCTACGAGCAGTACTTC,CASSPPGSYEQYF
14,TRBV14,TRBJ2-3,.,.,TGTGCCAGCAGCCAAGATGGAAGCACAGATACGCAGTATTTT,CASSQDGSTDTQYF
13,TRBV29-1,TRBJ2-7,.,TRBD2,TGCAGCGTTGCCGGGACTAGACCCTACGAGCAGTACTTC,CSVAGTRPYEQYF
12,TRBV18,TRBJ1-5,few,.,TGTGCCAGCTCCGACAGTAATCAGCCCCAGCATTTT,CASSDSNQPQHF
16,TRBV15,TRBJ2-1,once,.,TGTGCCACCACCGAGAAAGGGCGGGCAAGTTACAATGAGCAGTTCTTC,CATTEKGRASYNEQFF
14,TRBV5-5,TRBJ2-7,.,.,TGTGCCAGCAGCTCTACCGGGACCACCTACGAGCAGTACTTC,CASSSTGTTYEQYF
15,TRBV7-9,TRBJ2-7,.,TRBD2,TGTGCCAGCAGCCCCTTAGCGGGCCACTCCTACGAGCAGTACTTC,CASSPLAGHSYEQYF
13,TRBV11-2,TRBJ1-1,.,.,TGTGCCAGCAGTCTCGTAGTGGCAGGAGAAGCTTTCTTT,CASSLVVAGEAFF
13,TRBV18,TRBJ1-5,.,.,TGTGCCAGCTCACCGGTGGTGGATCAGCCCCAGCATTTT,CASSPVVDQPQHF
14,TRBV10-3,TRBJ2-3,.,TRBD2,TGTGCCATCAGTGGGGCGGGAGGGTTCGATACGCAGTATTTT,CAISGAGGFDTQYF